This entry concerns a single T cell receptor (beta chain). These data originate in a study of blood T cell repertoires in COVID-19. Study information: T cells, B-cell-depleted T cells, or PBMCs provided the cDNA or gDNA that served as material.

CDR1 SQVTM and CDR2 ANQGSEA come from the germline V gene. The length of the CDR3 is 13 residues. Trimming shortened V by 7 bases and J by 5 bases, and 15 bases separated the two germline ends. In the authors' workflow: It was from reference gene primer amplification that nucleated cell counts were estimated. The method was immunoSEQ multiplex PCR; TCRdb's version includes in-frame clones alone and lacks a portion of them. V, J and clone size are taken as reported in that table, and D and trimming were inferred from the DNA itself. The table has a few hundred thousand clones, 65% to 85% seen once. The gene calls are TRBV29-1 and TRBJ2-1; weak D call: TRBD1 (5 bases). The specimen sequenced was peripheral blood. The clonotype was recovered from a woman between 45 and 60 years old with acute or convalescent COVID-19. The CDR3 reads CSGPRTHDNEQFF. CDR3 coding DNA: TGCAGCGGTCCGAGGACACATGACAATGAGCAGTTCTTC.